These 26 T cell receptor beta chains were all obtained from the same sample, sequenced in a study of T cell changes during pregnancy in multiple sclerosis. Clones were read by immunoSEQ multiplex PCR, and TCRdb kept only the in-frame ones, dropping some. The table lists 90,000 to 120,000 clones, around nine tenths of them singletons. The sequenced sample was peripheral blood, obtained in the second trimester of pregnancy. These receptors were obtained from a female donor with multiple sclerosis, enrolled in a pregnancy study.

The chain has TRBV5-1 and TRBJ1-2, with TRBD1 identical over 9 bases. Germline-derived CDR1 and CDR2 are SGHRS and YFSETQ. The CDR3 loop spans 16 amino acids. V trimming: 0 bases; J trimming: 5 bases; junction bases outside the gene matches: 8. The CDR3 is CASSLGDTGGRYGYTF. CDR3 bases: TGCGCCAGCAGCTTGGGTGATACAGGGGGCCGGTATGGCTACACCTTC.

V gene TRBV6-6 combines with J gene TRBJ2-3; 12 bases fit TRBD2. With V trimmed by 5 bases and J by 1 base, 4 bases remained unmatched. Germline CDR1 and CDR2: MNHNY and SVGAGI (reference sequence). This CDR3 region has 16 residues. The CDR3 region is CASSKRTSGGTDTQYF. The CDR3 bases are TGTGCCAGCAGTAAACGGACTAGCGGGGGCACAGATACGCAGTATTTT.

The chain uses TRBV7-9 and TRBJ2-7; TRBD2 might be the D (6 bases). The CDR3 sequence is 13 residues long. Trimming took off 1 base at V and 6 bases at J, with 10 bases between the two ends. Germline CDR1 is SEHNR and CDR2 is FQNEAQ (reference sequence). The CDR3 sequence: CASSLGGVPEQYF. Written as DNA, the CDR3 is TGTGCCAGCAGCTTAGGGGGGGTCCCCGAGCAGTACTTC.

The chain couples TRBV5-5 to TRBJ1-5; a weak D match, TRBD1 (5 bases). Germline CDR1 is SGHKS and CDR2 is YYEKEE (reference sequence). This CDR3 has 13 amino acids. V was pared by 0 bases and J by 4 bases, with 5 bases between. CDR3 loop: CASSLAGNQPQHF. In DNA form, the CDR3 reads TGTGCCAGCAGCTTGGCAGGGAATCAGCCCCAGCATTTT. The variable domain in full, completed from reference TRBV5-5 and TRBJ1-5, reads DAGVTQSPTHLIKTRGQQVTLRCSPISGHKSVSWYQQVLGQGPQFIFQYYEKEERGRGNFPDRFSARQFPNYSSELNVNALLLGDSALYLCASSLAGNQPQHFGDGTRLSIL.

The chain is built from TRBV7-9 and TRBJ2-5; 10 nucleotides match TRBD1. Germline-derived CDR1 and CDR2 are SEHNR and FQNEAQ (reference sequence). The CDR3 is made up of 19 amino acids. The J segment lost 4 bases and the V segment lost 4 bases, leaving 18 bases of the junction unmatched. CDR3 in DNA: TGTGCCAGCAGCTCGGACAGGGGGGGCCGGGATCTCGCTGGAGAGACCCAGTACTTC. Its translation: CASSSDRGGRDLAGETQYF.

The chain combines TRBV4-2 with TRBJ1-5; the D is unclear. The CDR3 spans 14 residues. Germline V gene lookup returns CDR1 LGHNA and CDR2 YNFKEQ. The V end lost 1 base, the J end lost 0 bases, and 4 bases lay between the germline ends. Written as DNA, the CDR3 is TGTGCCAGCAGCCAAGTCAGTAGCAATCAGCCCCAGCATTTT. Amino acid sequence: CASSQVSSNQPQHF.

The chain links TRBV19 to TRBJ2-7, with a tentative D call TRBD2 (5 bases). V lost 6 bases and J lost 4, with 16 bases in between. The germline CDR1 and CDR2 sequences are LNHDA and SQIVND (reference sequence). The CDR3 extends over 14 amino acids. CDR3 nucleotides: TGTGCCAGTAGGCCAAGCGGCAGTTTGTACGAGCAGTACTTC. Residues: CASRPSGSLYEQYF.

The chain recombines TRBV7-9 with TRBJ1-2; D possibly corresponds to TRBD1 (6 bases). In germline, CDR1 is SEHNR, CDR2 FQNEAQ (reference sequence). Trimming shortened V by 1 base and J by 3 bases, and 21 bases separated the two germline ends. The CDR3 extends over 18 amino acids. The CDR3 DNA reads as TGTGCCAGCAGCTTAGGAGGGGGGGGTTACCGGACGGACTATGGCTACACCTTC. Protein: CASSLGGGGYRTDYGYTF.

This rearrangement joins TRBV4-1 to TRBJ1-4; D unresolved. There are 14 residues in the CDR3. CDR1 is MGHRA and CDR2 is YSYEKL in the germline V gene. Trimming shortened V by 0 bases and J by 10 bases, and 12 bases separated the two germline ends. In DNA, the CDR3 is TGCGCCAGCAGCCAAGATTTATCGGGGTCAAAACTGTTTTTT. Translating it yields CASSQDLSGSKLFF.

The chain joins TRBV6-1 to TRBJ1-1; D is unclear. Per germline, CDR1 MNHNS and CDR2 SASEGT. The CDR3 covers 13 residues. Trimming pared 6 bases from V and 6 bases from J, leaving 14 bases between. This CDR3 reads CASSPLRGAEAFF. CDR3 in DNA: TGTGCCAGCAGCCCCTTACGGGGAGCTGAAGCTTTCTTT.

The CDR3 loop reads CASSGTGWNLNSPLHF. In DNA form, the CDR3 reads TGCGCCAGCAGTGGGACAGGGTGGAATTTGAATTCACCCCTCCACTTT. This chain links TRBV23-1 with TRBJ1-6; 9 bases agree with TRBD1. TRBV23-1 is assigned to the ORF class and has an uncertain function. The CDR3 spans 16 residues. Trimming took 5 bases from V and 7 from J; bases not matched to a gene: 9.

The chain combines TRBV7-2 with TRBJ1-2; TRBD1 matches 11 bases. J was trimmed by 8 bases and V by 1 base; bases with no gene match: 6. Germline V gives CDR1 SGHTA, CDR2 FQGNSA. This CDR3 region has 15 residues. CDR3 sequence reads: CASSLVMDRGLGYTF. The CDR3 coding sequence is TGTGCCAGCAGCTTAGTCATGGACAGGGGGCTCGGCTACACCTTC.

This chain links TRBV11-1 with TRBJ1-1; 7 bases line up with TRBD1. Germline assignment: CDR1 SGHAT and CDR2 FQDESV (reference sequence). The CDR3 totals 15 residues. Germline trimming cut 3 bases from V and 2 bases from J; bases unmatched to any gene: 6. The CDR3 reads CASSLGDSYNTEAFF. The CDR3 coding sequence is TGTGCCAGCAGCTTGGGGGACAGCTATAACACTGAAGCTTTCTTT.

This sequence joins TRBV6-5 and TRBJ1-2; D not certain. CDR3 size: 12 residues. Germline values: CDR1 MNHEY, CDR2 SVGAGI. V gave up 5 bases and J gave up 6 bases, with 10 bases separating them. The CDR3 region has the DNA TGTGCCAGCAGTGGTCGACTGGATGGCTACACCTTC. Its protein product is CASSGRLDGYTF.

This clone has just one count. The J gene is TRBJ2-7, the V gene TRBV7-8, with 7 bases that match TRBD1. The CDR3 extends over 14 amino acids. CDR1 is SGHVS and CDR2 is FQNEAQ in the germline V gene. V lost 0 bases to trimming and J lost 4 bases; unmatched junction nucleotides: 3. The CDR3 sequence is CASSLAGQLYEQYF. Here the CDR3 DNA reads TGTGCCAGCAGCTTAGCGGGACAGCTTTACGAGCAGTACTTC.

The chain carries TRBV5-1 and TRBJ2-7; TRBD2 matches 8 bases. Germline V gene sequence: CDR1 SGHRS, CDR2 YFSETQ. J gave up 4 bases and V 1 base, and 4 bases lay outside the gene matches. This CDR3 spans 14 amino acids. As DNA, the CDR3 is TGCGCCAGCAGCTTGACTAGCGGAAATTACGAGCAGTACTTC. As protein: CASSLTSGNYEQYF.

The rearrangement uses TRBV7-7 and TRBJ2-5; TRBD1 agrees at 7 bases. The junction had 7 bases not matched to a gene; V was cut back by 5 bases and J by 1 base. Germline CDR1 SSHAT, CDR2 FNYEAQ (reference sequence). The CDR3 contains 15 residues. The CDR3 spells CASSPTGFGQETQYF. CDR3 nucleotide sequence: TGTGCCAGCAGCCCGACAGGGTTTGGCCAAGAGACCCAGTACTTC.

CDR3 DNA: TGTGCCAGCAGTCCCGGGAGGGCATATAGCAATCAGCCCCAGCATTTT. Protein: CASSPGRAYSNQPQHF. The V gene is TRBV2, the J gene TRBJ1-5, with no clear D. Germline CDR1 is SNHLY and CDR2 is FYNNEI. V shed 5 bases and J shed 0 bases, with 14 bases lying between them. The CDR3 runs to 16 residues.

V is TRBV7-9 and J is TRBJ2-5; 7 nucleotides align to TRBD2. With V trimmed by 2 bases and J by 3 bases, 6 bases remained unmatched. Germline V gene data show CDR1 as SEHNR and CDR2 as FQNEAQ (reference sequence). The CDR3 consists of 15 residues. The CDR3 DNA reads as TGTGCCAGCAGCTTAAAGGGCGGGAGTGAAGAGACCCAGTACTTC. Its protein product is CASSLKGGSEETQYF.

CDR3 loop: CASSYGPAGGLYEQYF. CDR3 coding DNA: TGTGCCAGCAGTTATGGTCCAGCGGGGGGCCTGTACGAGCAGTACTTC. This sequence joins TRBV6-5 and TRBJ2-7, with 9 bases aligning to TRBD2. Germline CDR1 MNHEY, CDR2 SVGAGI. This CDR3 spans 16 amino acids. With V trimmed by 3 bases and J by 4 bases, 10 bases remained unmatched.

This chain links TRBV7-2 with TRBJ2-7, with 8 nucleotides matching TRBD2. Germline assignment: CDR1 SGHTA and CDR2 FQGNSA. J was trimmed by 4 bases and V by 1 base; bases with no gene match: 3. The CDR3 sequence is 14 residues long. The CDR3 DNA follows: TGTGCCAGCAGCTTAGGCTCTAGCGGGTACGAGCAGTACTTC. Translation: CASSLGSSGYEQYF.

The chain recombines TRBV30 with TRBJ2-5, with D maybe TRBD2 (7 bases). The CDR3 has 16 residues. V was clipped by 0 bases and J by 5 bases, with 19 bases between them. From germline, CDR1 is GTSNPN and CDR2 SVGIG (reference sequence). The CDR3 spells CAWSVQGGGPRETQYF. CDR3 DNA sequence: TGTGCCTGGAGTGTACAAGGGGGAGGGCCCCGGGAGACCCAGTACTTC. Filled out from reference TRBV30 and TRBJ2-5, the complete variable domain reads SQTIHQWPATLVQPVGSPLSLECTVEGTSNPNLYWYRQAAGRGLQLLFYSVGIGQISSEVPQNLSASRPQDRQFILSSKKLLLSDSGFYLCAWSVQGGGPRETQYFGPGTRLLVL.

The DNA for the CDR3 is TGTGCCAGTACAGTCTCTGGGGCCAACGTCCTGACTTTC. Encoded protein: CASTVSGANVLTF. The gene calls are TRBV19 and TRBJ2-6; D ambiguous. CDR3 length: 13 amino acids. Germline loops: CDR1 LNHDA, CDR2 SQIVND (reference sequence). The V end was cut by 7 bases, the J end by 0 bases, with 4 bases between.

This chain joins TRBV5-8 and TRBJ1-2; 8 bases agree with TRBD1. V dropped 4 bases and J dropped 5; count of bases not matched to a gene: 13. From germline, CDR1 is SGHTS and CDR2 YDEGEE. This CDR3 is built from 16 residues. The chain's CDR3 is CASSLVPGTGVYGYTF. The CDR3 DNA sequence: TGTGCCAGCAGCCTCGTACCCGGGACAGGCGTTTATGGCTACACCTTC.

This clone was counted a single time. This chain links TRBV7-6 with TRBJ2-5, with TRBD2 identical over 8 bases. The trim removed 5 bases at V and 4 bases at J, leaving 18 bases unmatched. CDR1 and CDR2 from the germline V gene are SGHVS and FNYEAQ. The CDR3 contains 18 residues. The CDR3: CASSQWLAGQPRVETQYF. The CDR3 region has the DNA TGTGCCAGCAGCCAATGGCTAGCGGGCCAACCCCGGGTAGAGACCCAGTACTTC.

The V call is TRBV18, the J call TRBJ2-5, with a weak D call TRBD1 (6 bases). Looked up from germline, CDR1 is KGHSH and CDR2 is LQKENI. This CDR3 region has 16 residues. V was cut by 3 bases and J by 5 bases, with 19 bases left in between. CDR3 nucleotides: TGTGCCAGCTCACCCTCTAGACAGGCTGGCTCCGAGACCCAGTACTTC. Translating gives CASSPSRQAGSETQYF.